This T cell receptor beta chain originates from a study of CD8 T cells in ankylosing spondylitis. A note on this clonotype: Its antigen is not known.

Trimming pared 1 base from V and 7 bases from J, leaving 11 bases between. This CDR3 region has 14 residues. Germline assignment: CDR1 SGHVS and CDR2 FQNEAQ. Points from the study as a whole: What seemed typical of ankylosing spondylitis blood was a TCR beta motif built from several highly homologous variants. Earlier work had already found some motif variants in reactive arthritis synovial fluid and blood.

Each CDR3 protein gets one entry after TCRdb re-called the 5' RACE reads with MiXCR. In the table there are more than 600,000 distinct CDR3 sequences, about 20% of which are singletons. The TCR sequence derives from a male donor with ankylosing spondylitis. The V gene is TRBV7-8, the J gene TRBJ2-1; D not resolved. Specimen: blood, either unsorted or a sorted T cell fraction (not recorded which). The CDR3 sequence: CASSLVGTANEQFF. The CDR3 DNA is TGTGCCAGCAGCTTAGTAGGTACAGCGAATGAGCAGTTCTTC.